These 23 T cell receptor beta chains originate from one sample sequenced in a study of regulatory T cells in long-lasting Graves disease. Relying on iRepertoire HTBI primers and Arm-PCR of CDR3 regions, the team built TCR beta libraries. TCRdb reprocessed the multiplex PCR reads with MiXCR, giving one entry per CDR3 protein. This table has 450,000 to 500,000 distinct CDR3 sequences, 15% to 20% appearing once. Stated time point: newly diagnosed GD, antithyroid drugs for less than 3 months. RNA isolated from PBMCs was used to make the TCR library. These data were also filed under a second study, of T cells in Graves' hyperthyroidism and ophthalmopathy.

This specimen was peripheral blood mononuclear cells (PBMCs), taken at new diagnosis, from a patient treated with antithyroid drugs. These receptors all come from a man aged 40-49 years with Graves disease.

Many counts were recorded for this clonotype. V and J are TRBV2 and TRBJ1-6, with TRBD1 as a possible D gene (5 bases). Germline loops: CDR1 SNHLY, CDR2 FYNNEI. V was cut by 1 base and J by 7 bases, with 14 bases left in between. CDR3 size: 16 residues. Here the CDR3 DNA reads TGTGCCAGCAGTGAAGGGTGGGGACGCGGAAATTCACCCCTCCACTTT. The encoded protein is CASSEGWGRGNSPLHF.

The chain recombines TRBV20-1 with TRBJ2-3, with D possibly TRBD2 on 5 matching bases. The CDR3 totals 15 residues. Germline CDR1 reads DFQATT; CDR2 reads SNEGSKA (reference sequence). Trimming left V 7 bases short and J 0 bases short, with 17 bases between. The chain's CDR3 is CSGSVGKGSTDTQYF. The CDR3 nucleotides are TGCAGTGGAAGTGTCGGGAAAGGGAGCACAGATACGCAGTATTTT.

This chain links TRBV6-1 with TRBJ1-6; D uncertain. V was shortened by 5 bases and J by 13 bases, with 15 bases between the two germline ends. CDR3 size: 13 residues. Germline V lookup: CDR1 MNHNS, CDR2 SASEGT. In DNA, the CDR3 is TGTGCCAGCAGTCCCGCGGTTGGAGTCCCCCTCCACTTT. This gives the protein CASSPAVGVPLHF.

The CDR3 coding sequence is TGTGCCAGCAGTTTAATTACCGGGACAGGGCGAGAGACCCAGTACTTC. This encodes CASSLITGTGRETQYF. The J gene is TRBJ2-5, the V gene TRBV28; TRBD1 aligns across 9 bases. In germline, CDR1 is MDHEN, CDR2 SYDVKM. The CDR3 loop spans 16 amino acids. Germline trimming cut 2 bases from V and 4 bases from J; bases unmatched to any gene: 8. Full variable domain (outside the CDR3, taken from reference TRBV28 and TRBJ2-5): DVKVTQSSRYLVKRTGEKVFLECVQDMDHENMFWYRQDPGLGLRLIYFSYDVKMKEKGDIPEGYSVSREKKERFSLILESASTNQTSMYLCASSLITGTGRETQYFGPGTRLLVL.

This clonotype has ten or more counts. This chain links TRBV28 with TRBJ2-1; 8 nucleotides agree with TRBD2. Trimming at V came to 2 bases and at J to 5 bases, leaving 8 bases not matched to a gene. This CDR3 has 16 residues. CDR1 and CDR2 (germline): MDHEN, SYDVKM. The CDR3, as DNA: TGTGCCAGCAGTTTAGTAGCGGGGACCCGCCACAATGAGCAGTTCTTC. As protein: CASSLVAGTRHNEQFF.

There are many counts of this clonotype. J is TRBJ1-1 and V is TRBV18, with D unresolved. The germline gives CDR1 KGHSH, CDR2 LQKENI. V gave up 3 bases and J gave up 4 bases, with 12 bases separating them. The CDR3 is 14 residues long. CDR3 DNA sequence: TGTGCCAGCTCACCGAGATGGGAGGCCACTGAAGCTTTCTTT. It specifies CASSPRWEATEAFF.

In its sample, this clonotype was seen a few times. The rearrangement uses TRBV27 and TRBJ2-6, with TRBD2 identical over 7 bases. V was pared by 7 bases and J by 2 bases, with 5 bases of the junction left unmatched. CDR3 length: 15 amino acids. Germline V gene lookup returns CDR1 MNHEY and CDR2 SMNVEV (reference sequence). The CDR3 loop is CASTFAGAGANVLTF. In nucleotides, the CDR3 is TGTGCCAGCACATTTGCGGGGGCTGGGGCCAACGTCCTGACTTTC.

The gene calls are TRBV7-6 and TRBJ2-7, with 13 bases matching TRBD2. CDR1 and CDR2 (germline): SGHVS, FNYEAQ. The CDR3 extends over 17 amino acids. The ends lost 3 bases at V and 3 bases at J; junction bases unmatched: 8. The CDR3: CASSFALGLAGVYEQYV. The DNA of the CDR3 is TGTGCCAGCAGCTTCGCCCTCGGACTAGCGGGAGTCTACGAGCAGTACGTC.

As concerns this clonotype: A much larger clone sits a single nucleotide away, making a read error possible. Given the absence of the conserved phenylalanine or tryptophan at the CDR3 end, a read error is likely. This sequence joins TRBV28 and TRBJ1-5; D is unclear. CDR1 MDHEN and CDR2 SYDVKM come from the germline V gene. There are 11 residues in the CDR3. V lost 5 bases and J 9 bases, leaving 8 bases between the germline ends. The CDR3 sequence is CASSPYGPQHS. CDR3 in DNA: TGTGCCAGCAGTCCCTATGGGCCCCAGCATTCT.

This clonotype was picked up a small number of times. The chain combines TRBV10-3 with TRBJ2-5; the D is unclear. CDR1 is ENHRY and CDR2 is SYGVKD in the germline V gene. V lost 3 bases and J 5 bases, leaving 7 bases between the germline ends. The CDR3 loop spans 12 amino acids. The CDR3 region is CAISETGETQYF. Written as DNA, the CDR3 is TGTGCCATCAGTGAAACCGGGGAGACCCAGTACTTC.

About this clonotype: This likely came from a read error, as a far larger clone is one base away. The chain uses TRBV12-3 or TRBV12-4 and TRBJ2-1; D is undetermined. With 6 bases removed from V and 12 bases from J, the gap between germline ends came to 15 bases. The CDR3 is 12 amino acids. CDR3 in amino acids: CASSLPTGGQFF. The CDR3 coding sequence is TGTGCCAGCAGCTTACCGACGGGTGGGCAGTTCTTC.

This clonotype was seen at least ten times. The rearrangement links TRBV11-3 to TRBJ1-1; tentatively, D is TRBD1 (5 bases). The CDR3 runs 13 residues. The V and J ends lost 3 bases and 5 bases respectively, with 10 bases between them. CDR1 SGHNT and CDR2 YENEEA come from the germline V gene. The CDR3 coding sequence is TGTGCCAGCAGCTTTTCTCAGGGAACTGAAGCTTTCTTT. As protein: CASSFSQGTEAFF.

This CDR3 reads CASSQVGLVVEQYF. The CDR3 DNA reads as TGCGCCAGCAGCCAAGTAGGACTAGTTGTCGAGCAGTACTTC. The rearrangement joins TRBV4-1 to TRBJ2-7; the match to TRBD2 covers 7 bases. Germline CDR1 MGHRA, CDR2 YSYEKL. The CDR3 sequence is 14 residues long. J lost 6 bases, V lost 1 base, and 6 bases had no gene match.

This clonotype has ten or more counts. In DNA form, the CDR3 reads TGTGCCAGCAGTCAAACACGGGGCCGACAGTACTTC. Protein sequence: CASSQTRGRQYF. The chain uses TRBV28 and TRBJ2-7, with D perhaps TRBD1 or TRBD2 (5 bases each). Germline lookup yields CDR1 MDHEN and CDR2 SYDVKM. This CDR3 has 12 amino acids. Deletions cut 5 bases from V and 10 bases from J, with 15 bases between.

This clonotype was recorded many times. The chain combines TRBV5-1 with TRBJ2-1; 15 bases align to TRBD2. CDR1 and CDR2 (germline): SGHRS, YFSETQ. The CDR3 loop spans 13 amino acids. V gave up 7 bases and J gave up 8 bases; unmatched junction bases: 1. CDR3 protein: CASGLAGGYEQFF. DNA of the CDR3: TGCGCCAGCGGACTAGCGGGAGGGTATGAGCAGTTCTTC.

V and J are TRBV20-1 and TRBJ2-7, with D perhaps matching TRBD1 (6 bases). Trimming removed 3 bases at V and 2 bases at J, with 14 bases between. This CDR3 contains 14 residues. Germline V lookup: CDR1 DFQATT, CDR2 SNEGSKA (reference sequence). The CDR3 spells CSASDRDTTYEQYF. In DNA form, the CDR3 reads TGCAGTGCTAGTGACCGGGACACCACCTACGAGCAGTACTTC.

This clonotype was seen ten or more times. The J gene is TRBJ2-1, the V gene TRBV4-1; TRBD1 might be the D (6 bases). The CDR3 consists of 15 residues. Germline V gives CDR1 MGHRA, CDR2 YSYEKL. V shed 6 bases and J shed 0 bases, with 12 bases lying between them. The CDR3 nucleotides read TGCGCCAGCAGGGTTGGGGGCAACTCCTACAATGAGCAGTTCTTC. Amino acid sequence: CASRVGGNSYNEQFF.

This clonotype was found a few times. The V gene is TRBV6-1, the J gene TRBJ1-1; unclear D gene. The CDR3 contains 14 residues. With 6 bases removed from V and 9 bases from J, the gap between germline ends came to 20 bases. Germline V gene data show CDR1 as MNHNS and CDR2 as SASEGT. The CDR3 sequence: CASSPKLTDNQAFF. Here the CDR3 DNA reads TGTGCCAGCAGCCCTAAGCTGACTGACAATCAAGCTTTCTTT.

This clonotype was counted between two and nine times. This chain connects TRBV5-1 to TRBJ2-4; D gene unclear. The V end was cut by 1 base, the J end by 7 bases, with 27 bases between. The CDR3 covers 19 residues. CDR1 SGHRS and CDR2 YFSETQ come from the germline V gene. The CDR3: CASSLKSPDRASLRNIQYF. The CDR3 bases are TGCGCCAGCAGCTTGAAGTCCCCCGATAGAGCCAGCTTACGGAACATTCAGTACTTC.

This clonotype was counted at least ten times. V gene TRBV20-1 combines with J gene TRBJ2-3; TRBD2 matches at 14 bases. The CDR3 has 15 amino acids. Germline assignment: CDR1 DFQATT and CDR2 SNEGSKA (reference sequence). J gave up 5 bases and V 8 bases, and 9 bases lay outside the gene matches. DNA of the CDR3: TGCAGTTCAAGACTAGCGGGAGGGGGTAGAGATACGCAGTATTTT. Residues: CSSRLAGGGRDTQYF.

In the case of this clonotype: This could be a read error, since a much larger clone is one nucleotide away. The chain employs TRBV2 and TRBJ2-7, with 8 nucleotides matching TRBD1. This CDR3 region has 16 residues. Germline CDR1 and CDR2: SNHLY and FYNNEI. CDR3 in amino acids: CASRTARGQGAHERYF. In DNA, the CDR3 is TGTGCCAGCAGGACCGCACGAGGCCAGGGGGCCCACGAGCGGTACTTC.

With respect to this clonotype: Given a much more abundant clone one base away, this may be a read error. This rearrangement joins TRBV28 to TRBJ2-7; 8 nucleotides line up with TRBD2. Germline CDR1 and CDR2: MDHEN and SYDVKM. The length of the CDR3 is 16 residues. The trim removed 5 bases at V and 7 bases at J, leaving 16 bases unmatched. CDR3 loop: CASSPPGLERLNEQYF. The CDR3 coding sequence is TGTGCCAGCAGTCCTCCGGGACTAGAAAGGTTGAATGAGCAGTACTTC.

This clonotype was counted ten times or more. The V and J genes are TRBV30 and TRBJ1-1, with 10 bases fitting TRBD1. The germline V gene encodes CDR1 GTSNPN and CDR2 SVGIG (reference sequence). This CDR3 comprises 14 residues. V was pared by 3 bases and J by 1 base, with 2 bases of the junction left unmatched. DNA for the CDR3: TGTGCCTGGAGCGGACAGGGGGAGAACACTGAAGCTTTCTTT. Amino acid sequence: CAWSGQGENTEAFF.